This TCR beta chain emerged from a study of cytomegalovirus exposure and HLA in healthy donors. The PCR contained 60 Vbeta and 13 Jbeta primers. Clones were sequenced by immunoSEQ multiplex PCR, and TCRdb holds only the in-frame ones, with some missing. The sample consists of 200,000 to 250,000 clones, over 80% of them appearing once. Those who donated were healthy bone marrow donors. Study-level points and caveats: A list of approximately 160 TCR beta chains associated with cytomegalovirus was given. A later analysis found common viral pathogens apparently linked to several of the most significant clusters.

Note on this clone: Its specificity is unknown.

V was trimmed by 7 bases and J by 3 bases, leaving 16 bases between them. The CDR3 has 15 residues. The germline gives CDR1 LGHNT, CDR2 FRNRAP. The sequenced material came from PBMCs. The rearrangement uses TRBV12-5 and TRBJ2-1; TRBD2 is a possible D gene (6 bases). The TCR originated in a boy under 10 years old in good health and CMV-seronegative. CDR3 in DNA: TGTGCTAGTGCTCCGACTAGTCTTAGCTACAATGAGCAGTTCTTC. It yields the protein CASAPTSLSYNEQFF.